These T cell receptor beta chains were read from a single sample in a study of T cells after posttransplantation cyclophosphamide. Clones were sequenced by immunoSEQ multiplex PCR, and TCRdb holds only the in-frame ones, with some missing. The table records 15,000 to 20,000 clones, 80% to 90% of them present only once. The starting material was PBMCs, obtained 441 days after allogeneic stem cell transplant with calcineurin inhibitor and methotrexate. These receptors were collected from a male patient between 25 and 39 years old who received an allogeneic stem cell transplant from an unrelated donor, was CMV-positive, and had acute and chronic GVHD. Some T cells may have originated in the graft donor. Both conserved end residues are part of each CDR3. Each record gives: J gene, V gene, CDR3 protein.

j_call: TRBJ2-1
v_call: TRBV27
cdr3_aa: CASNLDATYNEQFF

j_call: TRBJ1-2
v_call: TRBV4-1
cdr3_aa: CASSHKLGQVGYGYTF

j_call: TRBJ1-2
v_call: TRBV7-2
cdr3_aa: CASSLAWLGASGYTF

j_call: TRBJ2-7
v_call: TRBV27
cdr3_aa: CASSLGQSYEQYF

j_call: TRBJ2-3
v_call: TRBV18
cdr3_aa: CASSPYRGSADTQYF

j_call: TRBJ2-7
v_call: TRBV4-2
cdr3_aa: CASSLMSGLEQYF

j_call: TRBJ1-6
v_call: TRBV10-3
cdr3_aa: CAISTPRGNNSPLHF

j_call: TRBJ2-3
v_call: TRBV7-2
cdr3_aa: CASGVARGTDTQYF

j_call: TRBJ1-2
v_call: TRBV4-2
cdr3_aa: CASSQMRAPLYGYTF

j_call: TRBJ1-4
v_call: TRBV7-8
cdr3_aa: CASSKNRAKGGEKLFF

j_call: TRBJ2-7
v_call: TRBV29-1
cdr3_aa: CSVSGVTYEQYF

j_call: TRBJ1-2
v_call: TRBV19
cdr3_aa: CASSIAEPGNYGYTF

j_call: TRBJ2-5
v_call: TRBV5-6
cdr3_aa: CASSGGLAGMETQYF

j_call: TRBJ1-2
v_call: TRBV28
cdr3_aa: CATSRVWENYGYTF

j_call: TRBJ2-7
v_call: TRBV14
cdr3_aa: CASSLHRGSSYEQYF

j_call: TRBJ1-5
v_call: TRBV28
cdr3_aa: CASRHRGNQPQHF

j_call: TRBJ2-2
v_call: TRBV2
cdr3_aa: CASSDVRRGNTGELFF

j_call: TRBJ2-1
v_call: TRBV5-6
cdr3_aa: CASMTKGREDNEQFF

j_call: TRBJ2-2
v_call: TRBV4-2
cdr3_aa: CASSLAGQGSDTGELFF

j_call: TRBJ2-7
v_call: TRBV15
cdr3_aa: CATSREGSYEQYF

j_call: TRBJ2-2
v_call: TRBV13
cdr3_aa: CASSTRDRYTGELFF

j_call: TRBJ2-6
v_call: TRBV11-1
cdr3_aa: CASSSWDRGDGANVLTF

j_call: TRBJ1-1
v_call: TRBV5-4
cdr3_aa: CASSPTSDKNTEAFF

j_call: TRBJ1-5
v_call: TRBV5-1
cdr3_aa: CASSFPRFSNQPQHF

j_call: TRBJ2-7
v_call: TRBV28
cdr3_aa: CASSPPSEINEQYF

j_call: TRBJ2-1
v_call: TRBV9
cdr3_aa: CASSVRGSGRAAEQFF

j_call: TRBJ2-2
v_call: TRBV12-5
cdr3_aa: CASGLAGGRAGELFF

j_call: TRBJ1-5
v_call: TRBV7-6
cdr3_aa: CASSLGTYQPQHF

j_call: NA
v_call: TRBV7-2
cdr3_aa: CASSRLGGEQYF

j_call: TRBJ1-1
v_call: TRBV28
cdr3_aa: CASHGERIGAEAFF

j_call: TRBJ2-1
v_call: TRBV5-4
cdr3_aa: CASSFLTGLHYNEQFF

j_call: TRBJ2-7
v_call: TRBV7-2
cdr3_aa: CASSPRAGSYEQYF

j_call: TRBJ1-3
v_call: TRBV6-6
cdr3_aa: CASSSIAGNTIYF

j_call: TRBJ2-3
v_call: TRBV27
cdr3_aa: CASSFEAGGPSITDTQYF

j_call: TRBJ1-5
v_call: TRBV30
cdr3_aa: CAWSEVDSNQPQHF

j_call: TRBJ1-1
v_call: TRBV30
cdr3_aa: CAWSGQGIRNTEAFF

j_call: TRBJ1-5
v_call: TRBV27
cdr3_aa: CASSLVGALPNQPQHF

j_call: TRBJ1-3
v_call: TRBV7-9
cdr3_aa: CASSFMLRNTIYF

j_call: TRBJ1-2
v_call: TRBV6-5
cdr3_aa: CASSSGTFPWHGYTF

j_call: TRBJ2-1
v_call: TRBV9
cdr3_aa: CASSVSTGPGGEQFF

j_call: TRBJ2-3
v_call: TRBV12-5
cdr3_aa: CASQVTTDTQYF

j_call: TRBJ2-7
v_call: TRBV5-3
cdr3_aa: CARSLRRASECYEQYF

j_call: TRBJ2-2
v_call: TRBV7-2
cdr3_aa: CASSLSLAGARTGELFF

j_call: TRBJ2-2
v_call: TRBV4-3
cdr3_aa: CASSQDGGAGANTGELFF

j_call: TRBJ1-1
v_call: TRBV4-2
cdr3_aa: CASSQGLELNTEAFF

j_call: TRBJ2-3
v_call: TRBV2
cdr3_aa: CASSPTGARSTDTQYF

j_call: TRBJ2-4
v_call: TRBV19
cdr3_aa: CASSIRLAGNIQYF

j_call: TRBJ1-5
v_call: TRBV12-5
cdr3_aa: CASALEAGGNQPQHF